This T cell receptor beta chain comes out of a study of CD8+ T cells in alopecia areata. Across the study: Grafts of skin from C3H/HeJ donors aged roughly 6-12 months with spontaneous alopecia went to female C3H/HeJ mice aged roughly 7-10 weeks.

The CDR3 consists of 13 residues. Germline V gives CDR1 FNHDT, CDR2 SITEND (reference sequence). Worth noting for this clone: Its antigen is as yet unknown. Gene names are mouse gene names. The CDR3 goes on 4 residues after the read ends, and that part is filled in from the germline J gene.

Scientists pooled cutaneous lymph node cells and sorted them on CD4, CD8alpha, NKG2D, NKG2ACE and other markers. Study results and limitations: Resident alphabeta T-cell populations of normal skin are likewise subject to sequencing in scalp samples. Elevated clonality characterized lesional scalp relative to normal scalp, particularly in alopecia totalis/universalis.

Extracted from the samples, RNA was reverse transcribed into cDNA to serve as the sequencing template. Some clones are missing from TCRdb's copy, which holds only in-frame ones; the method was immunoSEQ multiplex PCR. Singletons are absent from the sample, which has 200,000 to 300,000 clones. The chain uses TRBV19 and TRBJ2-2, with D tentatively TRBD2 (7 bases). Source material: CD4+ T cells sorted from a lymph node. The TCR sequence derives from a C3H/HeJ mouse with alopecia areata. Mice of this strain are of MHC haplotype H2-k. The CDR3 DNA, read in part, is TGTGCCAGCAGTGTGGGGGGCGGCGGG. Protein product: CASSVGGGG. The full CDR3 protein reads CASSVGGGGQLYF.